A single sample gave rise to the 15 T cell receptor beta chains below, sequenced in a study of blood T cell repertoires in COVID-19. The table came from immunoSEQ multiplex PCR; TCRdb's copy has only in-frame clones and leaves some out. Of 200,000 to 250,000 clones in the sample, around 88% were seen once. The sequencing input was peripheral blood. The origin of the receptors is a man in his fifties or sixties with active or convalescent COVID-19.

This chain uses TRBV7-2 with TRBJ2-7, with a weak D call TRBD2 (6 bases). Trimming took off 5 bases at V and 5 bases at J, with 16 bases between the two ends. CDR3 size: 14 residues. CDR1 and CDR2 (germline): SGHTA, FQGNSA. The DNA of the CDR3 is TGTGCCAGCAGCCCGCGGGATCTCCGGGACGAGCAGTACTTC. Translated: CASSPRDLRDEQYF.

The CDR3 sequence: CASQGANYGYTF. The DNA of the CDR3 is TGTGCCAGCCAAGGAGCTAACTATGGCTACACCTTC. The V call is TRBV30, the J call TRBJ1-2; D is unclear. Germline CDR1 GTSNPN, CDR2 SVGIG (reference sequence). There are 12 residues in the CDR3. Trimming shortened V by 8 bases and J by 0 bases, and 10 bases separated the two germline ends.

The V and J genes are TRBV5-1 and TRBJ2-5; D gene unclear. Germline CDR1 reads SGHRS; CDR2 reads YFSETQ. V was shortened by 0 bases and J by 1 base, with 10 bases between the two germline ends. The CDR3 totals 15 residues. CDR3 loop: CASSLAGHGQETQYF. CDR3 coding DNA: TGCGCCAGCAGCTTGGCTGGGCATGGCCAAGAGACCCAGTACTTC.

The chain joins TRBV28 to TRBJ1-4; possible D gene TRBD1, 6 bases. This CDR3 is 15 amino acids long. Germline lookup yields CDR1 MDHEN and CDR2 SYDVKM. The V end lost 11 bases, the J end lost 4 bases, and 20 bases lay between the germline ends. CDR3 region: CAGQSGGSFNEKLFF. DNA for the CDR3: TGTGCCGGGCAATCGGGGGGCAGTTTTAATGAAAAACTGTTTTTT.

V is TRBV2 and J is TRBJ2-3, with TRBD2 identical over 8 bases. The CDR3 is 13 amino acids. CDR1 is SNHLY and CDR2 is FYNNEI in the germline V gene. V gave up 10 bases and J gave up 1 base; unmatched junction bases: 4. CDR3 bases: TGTGCCAAAAGCGGGGGTGGCACAGATACGCAGTATTTT. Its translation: CAKSGGGTDTQYF.

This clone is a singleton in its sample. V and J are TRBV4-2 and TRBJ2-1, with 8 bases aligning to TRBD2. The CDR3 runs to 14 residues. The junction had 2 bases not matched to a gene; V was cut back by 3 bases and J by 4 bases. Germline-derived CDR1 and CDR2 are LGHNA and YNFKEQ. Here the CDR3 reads CASSQTSEYNEQFF. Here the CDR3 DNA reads TGTGCCAGCAGCCAGACTAGCGAATACAATGAGCAGTTCTTC.

CDR3 sequence (DNA): TGCGCCAGCAGCCAAGAAGTGGGGCCCTACGAGCAGTACTTC. It specifies CASSQEVGPYEQYF. This sequence joins TRBV4-1 and TRBJ2-7; a possible D gene is TRBD1 (5 bases). The length of the CDR3 is 14 residues. Trimming removed 0 bases from V and 2 bases from J, with 8 bases in between. The germline V gene encodes CDR1 MGHRA and CDR2 YSYEKL.

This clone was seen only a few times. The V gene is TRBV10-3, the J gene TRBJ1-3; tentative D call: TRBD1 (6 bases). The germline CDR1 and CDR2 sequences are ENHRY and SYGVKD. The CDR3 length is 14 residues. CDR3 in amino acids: CASRQDLSGNTIYF. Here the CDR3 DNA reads TGTGCTTCTCGACAGGACCTCTCTGGAAACACCATATATTTT.

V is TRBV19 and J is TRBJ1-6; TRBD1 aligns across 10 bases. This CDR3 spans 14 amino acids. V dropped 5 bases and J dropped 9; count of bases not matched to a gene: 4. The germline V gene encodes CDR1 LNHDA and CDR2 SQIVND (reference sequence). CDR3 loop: CASSEDRGASPLHF. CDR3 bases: TGTGCCAGTAGTGAGGACAGGGGGGCTTCACCCCTCCACTTT. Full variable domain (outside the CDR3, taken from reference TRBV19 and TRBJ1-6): DGGITQSPKYLFRKEGQNVTLSCEQNLNHDAMYWYRQDPGQGLRLIYYSQIVNDFQKGDIAEGYSVSREKKESFPLTVTSAQKNPTAFYLCASSEDRGASPLHFGNGTRLTVT.

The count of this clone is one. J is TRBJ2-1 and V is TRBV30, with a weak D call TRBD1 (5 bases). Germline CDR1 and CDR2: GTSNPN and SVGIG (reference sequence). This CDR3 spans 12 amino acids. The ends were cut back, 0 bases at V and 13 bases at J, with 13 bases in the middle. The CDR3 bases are TGTGCCTGGAGTGTAGGGGCAGCACGTCAGTTCTTC. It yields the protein CAWSVGAARQFF.

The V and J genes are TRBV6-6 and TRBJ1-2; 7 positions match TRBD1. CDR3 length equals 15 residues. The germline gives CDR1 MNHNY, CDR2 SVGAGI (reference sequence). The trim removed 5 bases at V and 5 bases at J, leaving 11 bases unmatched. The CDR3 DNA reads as TGTGCCAGCAGTAATACGGACAGGAGGAGATATGGCTACACCTTC. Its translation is CASSNTDRRRYGYTF.

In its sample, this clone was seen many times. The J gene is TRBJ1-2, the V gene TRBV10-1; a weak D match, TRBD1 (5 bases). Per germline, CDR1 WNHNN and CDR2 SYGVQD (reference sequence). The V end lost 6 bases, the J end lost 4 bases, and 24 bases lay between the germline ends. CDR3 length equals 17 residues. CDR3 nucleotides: TGCGCCAGCAGGGGGCCCACTTGCAGGGTACCCGTCTATGGCTACACCTTC. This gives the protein CASRGPTCRVPVYGYTF.

DNA for the CDR3: TGTGCCAGTAGTCGAGTAGCGGGGGGGCTCTACAATGAGCAGTTCTTC. Translated, it gives CASSRVAGGLYNEQFF. The chain recombines TRBV19 with TRBJ2-1; the match to TRBD2 covers 11 bases. CDR1 is LNHDA and CDR2 is SQIVND in the germline V gene (reference sequence). J was trimmed by 3 bases and V by 5 bases; bases with no gene match: 6. This CDR3 comprises 16 residues.

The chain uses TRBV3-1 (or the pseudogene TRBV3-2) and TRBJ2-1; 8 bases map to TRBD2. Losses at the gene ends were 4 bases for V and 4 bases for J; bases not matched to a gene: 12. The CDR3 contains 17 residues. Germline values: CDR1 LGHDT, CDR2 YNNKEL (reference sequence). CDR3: CASSRLPAGTRYNEQFF. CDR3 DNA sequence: TGTGCCAGCAGCCGTTTACCGGCGGGGACTAGATACAATGAGCAGTTCTTC.

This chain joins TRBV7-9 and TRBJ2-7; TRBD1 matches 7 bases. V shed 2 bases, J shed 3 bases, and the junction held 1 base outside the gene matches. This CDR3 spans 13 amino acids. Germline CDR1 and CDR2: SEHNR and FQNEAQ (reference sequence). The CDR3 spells CASSLTGDYEQYF. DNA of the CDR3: TGTGCCAGCAGCTTAACAGGGGACTACGAGCAGTACTTC.